Sequencing of this T cell receptor beta chain was carried out in a study of T cell responses to AZD1222 COVID-19 vaccine. Notes on the study in general: The sample set comprised mostly white British donors with more females, and clonal diversity was possibly underestimated. Repertoires were collected only later (after the peak T cell response had occurred).

Produced via immunoSEQ multiplex PCR; TCRdb's table is partial and in-frame only. The table records 190,000 or so clones, 85% to 90% of them present only once. On this clone itself: Its antigen is unknown.

Germline lookup yields CDR1 GTSNPN and CDR2 SVGIG (reference sequence). V lost 3 bases, J lost 5 bases, and 17 bases lay in between. There are 14 residues in the CDR3. It was second doses at about 4 or about 12 weeks that were pooled. Sequences were derived from peripheral blood, sampled 28 days after the second AZD1222 dose. This receptor was identified in an adult who received the AZD1222 COVID-19 vaccine. The chain links TRBV30 to TRBJ2-7; D is perhaps TRBD1 or TRBD2 (7 bases each). CDR3 sequence reads: CAWSKGGGGDEQYF. CDR3 DNA: TGTGCCTGGAGCAAGGGGGGAGGGGGCGACGAGCAGTACTTC.